The T cell receptor (beta chain) under discussion was sequenced for a study of blood T cell repertoires in COVID-19. On the study more broadly: The samples span acute and convalescent COVID-19 from the United States, Italy and Spain. PBMCs, B-cell-depleted T cells, or T cells were the source of the cDNA or gDNA that made up the material.

In the original workflow: It was from reference gene primer amplification that nucleated cell counts were estimated. Produced via immunoSEQ multiplex PCR; TCRdb's table is partial and in-frame only. V and J calls and clone size are those listed in that table; D and trimming were worked out from the DNA. Of around 500,000 clones in the sample, approximately 83% were seen once. This sequence originates from a human donor in a cohort sampled during active COVID-19. Sequenced: peripheral blood.

CDR3 protein: CASSLLVVRDTQYF. CDR3 nucleotide sequence: TGTGCCAGCAGCCTCCTGGTAGTACGAGATACGCAGTATTTT. The chain is built from TRBV3-1 (or the pseudogene TRBV3-2) and TRBJ2-3; no firm D call. This CDR3 has 14 amino acids. Trimming pared 4 bases from V and 5 bases from J, leaving 13 bases between. Germline values: CDR1 LGHDT, CDR2 YNNKEL (reference sequence).